This T cell receptor beta chain is from a study of shared T cell receptors in the human thymus. Clones were sequenced by immunoSEQ multiplex PCR, and TCRdb holds only the in-frame ones, with some missing. The sample has hundreds of thousands of clones; 80% to 90% are singletons. Germline V CDR1 and CDR2: LGHNA, YSLEER. This CDR3 is built from 14 residues. Losses at the gene ends were 1 base for V and 3 bases for J; bases not matched to a gene: 3. The same specimen was also included in a second study, on human thymus T cells.

This rearrangement joins TRBV4-3 to TRBJ2-7, with 7 bases that match TRBD2. The source material was thymocytes. The sequence was obtained from a boy under two years old with a congenital heart defect. Here the CDR3 reads CASSQAPSGYEQYF. The CDR3 DNA follows: TGCGCCAGCAGCCAAGCCCCTAGCGGCTACGAGCAGTACTTC.